A few counts support the clone carrying this TCR beta chain. Its specificity is unknown. The data stem from a study of human T cells and chemical hapten exposure. Study-level information: The patients, most of them female, presented with alopecia areata, totalis or universalis. General study results and limits: The formation of large CDR3 similarity clusters by expanded TCRs significantly exceeded that of controls. No change in TCRs above 1 in 1000 frequency was produced by DPC sensitization.

CDR1 GTSNPN and CDR2 SVGIG come from the germline V gene (reference sequence). The CDR3 has 18 residues. Time point reported: pre-sensitization, week 0. Treatment here: therapeutic diphenylcyclopropenone sensitization with weekly scalp DPC. TCRdb recomputed calls from the RACE reads with MiXCR, one row per CDR3 protein. The data show some 360,000 distinct CDR3 sequences, with about 5.1% seen just once and 2.6% held by the top ten. This sequence originates from a woman between 50 and 59 years old with alopecia areata. Some clones in this sample may be carry-over from other donors' samples. The material was whole blood, obtained in connection with sensitization to the hapten diphenylcyclopropenone (DPC). The rearrangement joins TRBV30 to TRBJ2-1; 11 nucleotides agree with TRBD2. The DNA for the CDR3 is TGTGCTGCTACTAGAGACAGGGAACTAGCGGGAGTGAGGTGGGAGCAGTTCTTC. Its protein is CAATRDRELAGVRWEQFF. The full variable domain, with the rest looked up from reference TRBV30 and TRBJ2-1, is SQTIHQWPATLVQPVGSPLSLECTVEGTSNPNLYWYRQAAGRGLQLLFYSVGIGQISSEVPQNLSASRPQDRQFILSSKKLLLSDSGFYLCAATRDRELAGVRWEQFFGPGTRLTVL.